Shown below are 24 T cell receptor beta chains from a single sample sequenced in a study of blood T cell repertoires in COVID-19. Sequencing used immunoSEQ multiplex PCR; TCRdb keeps in-frame clones, though not all of them. The repertoire has 50,000 to 65,000 clones, 72% of them found once; the top ten carry about 5%. Sample: peripheral blood. All receptors come from a woman aged 70 to 79 with COVID-19, enrolled during active disease.

V gene TRBV5-6 combines with J gene TRBJ2-5, with 14 bases matching TRBD2. This CDR3 is built from 16 residues. Germline CDR1 and CDR2: SGHDT and YYEEEE. V shed 1 base and J 3 bases; nucleotides not matched to a gene: 2. Written as DNA, the CDR3 is TGTGCCAGCAGCTTGATGGGACTAGCGGGAGAAGAGACCCAGTACTTC. Translating gives CASSLMGLAGEETQYF.

This clone has only a few counts. CDR3 protein: CASSLGRGLGYGYTF. The CDR3 region has the DNA TGTGCCAGCAGCTTAGGGCGGGGGCTGGGTTATGGCTACACCTTC. J is TRBJ1-2 and V is TRBV11-2, with D possibly TRBD1 on 6 matching bases. CDR1 and CDR2 (germline): SGHAT, FQNNGV. This CDR3 has 15 residues. V lost 1 base, J lost 5 bases, and 14 bases lay in between.

The CDR3 coding sequence is TGTGCCAGCAGCTTGGGTCCCTACTCGTTCGACGAGCAGTACTTC. This encodes CASSLGPYSFDEQYF. The J gene is TRBJ2-7, the V gene TRBV5-5; D call uncertain. CDR1 SGHKS and CDR2 YYEKEE come from the germline V gene (reference sequence). The CDR3 length is 15 residues. With 0 bases removed from V and 5 bases from J, the gap between germline ends came to 15 bases.

The chain recombines TRBV24-1 with TRBJ2-7; D call uncertain. There are 15 residues in the CDR3. CDR1 KGHDR and CDR2 SFDVKD come from the germline V gene. Trimming removed 9 bases at V and 0 bases at J, with 17 bases between. This chain's CDR3 is CATPFPHLSSYEQYF. DNA for the CDR3: TGTGCCACCCCATTTCCTCACCTGAGCTCCTACGAGCAGTACTTC.

V usage is TRBV29-1 and J usage is TRBJ2-2; TRBD1 aligns across 7 bases. The CDR3 totals 15 residues. Trimming removed 0 bases from V and 7 bases from J; junction bases left unmatched: 8. Germline CDR1 reads SQVTM; CDR2 reads ANQGSEA. CDR3 protein: CSVEDLTGRDGELFF. The DNA of the CDR3 is TGCAGCGTTGAAGACTTGACAGGGCGTGACGGGGAGCTGTTTTTT.

The J gene is TRBJ1-2, the V gene TRBV9, with a weak D call TRBD1 (6 bases). This CDR3 is built from 14 residues. Germline assignment: CDR1 SGDLS and CDR2 YYNGEE. Trimming stripped 0 bases from V and 7 bases from J, with 13 bases between. CDR3 loop: CASSVDGQSFGYTF. CDR3 coding DNA: TGTGCCAGCAGCGTAGATGGACAGAGCTTTGGCTACACCTTC.

The chain carries TRBV5-1 and TRBJ2-3, with TRBD1 matching 7 bases. Germline V gene lookup returns CDR1 SGHRS and CDR2 YFSETQ. V was pared by 4 bases and J by 3 bases, with 5 bases of the junction left unmatched. This CDR3 contains 14 residues. CDR3 amino acids: CASSPGTETDTQYF. CDR3 sequence (DNA): TGCGCCAGCAGCCCGGGGACAGAGACAGATACGCAGTATTTT.

The rearrangement links TRBV5-1 to TRBJ1-1; maybe TRBD1 (5 bases). Germline V gene lookup returns CDR1 SGHRS and CDR2 YFSETQ. The CDR3 has 14 amino acids. V was cut by 5 bases and J by 0 bases, with 11 bases left in between. In nucleotides, the CDR3 is TGCGCCAGCAGGTGGACATTTATGAACACTGAAGCTTTCTTT. It codes for CASRWTFMNTEAFF.

The chain joins TRBV4-3 to TRBJ2-1; TRBD2 matches at 10 bases. The CDR3 loop spans 18 amino acids. V gave up 4 bases and J gave up 6 bases; unmatched junction bases: 15. Germline loops: CDR1 LGHNA, CDR2 YSLEER. The CDR3 DNA sequence: TGCGCCAGCAGCCCCACAACGAAGCGGGAGGGCCGGGGCAATGAGCAGTTCTTC. It encodes CASSPTTKREGRGNEQFF.

Only one count was recorded for this clone. Other DNA variants within this sample encode the same CDR3. The chain employs TRBV6-5 and TRBJ1-1; TRBD1 agrees at 9 bases. V dropped 6 bases and J dropped 4; count of bases not matched to a gene: 3. Germline CDR1 MNHEY, CDR2 SVGAGI. This CDR3 spans 13 amino acids. The CDR3 here is CASRRQGGTEAFF. CDR3 DNA: TGTGCCAGCAGGAGACAGGGGGGCACTGAAGCTTTCTTT.

This clone was detected a few times. The chain combines TRBV7-9 with TRBJ2-1; the D gene is possibly TRBD1 (8 bases). The CDR3 consists of 17 residues. Germline CDR1 SEHNR, CDR2 FQNEAQ (reference sequence). The ends were cut back, 3 bases at V and 8 bases at J, with 23 bases in the middle. This chain's CDR3 is CASSLANRGGSKDEQFF. The CDR3 coding sequence is TGTGCCAGCAGCTTGGCTAACAGGGGGGGATCCAAGGATGAGCAGTTCTTC. Full variable domain (remainder filled in from reference TRBV7-9 and TRBJ2-1): DTGVSQNPRHKITKRGQNVTFRCDPISEHNRLYWYRQTLGQGPEFLTYFQNEAQLEKSRLLSDRFSAERPKGSFSTLEIQRTEQGDSAMYLCASSLANRGGSKDEQFFGPGTRLTVL.

The chain joins TRBV7-9 to TRBJ2-2, with D perhaps TRBD2 (6 bases). CDR3 length: 16 amino acids. From germline, CDR1 is SEHNR and CDR2 FQNEAQ (reference sequence). V was cut by 2 bases and J by 4 bases, with 14 bases left in between. The CDR3 loop reads CASSLFGREVTGELFF. CDR3 sequence (DNA): TGTGCCAGCAGCTTATTCGGCAGGGAGGTCACCGGGGAGCTGTTTTTT.

The chain joins TRBV15 to TRBJ2-1, with D tentatively TRBD2 (6 bases). The germline V gene encodes CDR1 LNHNV and CDR2 YYDKDF (reference sequence). This CDR3 has 16 amino acids. Between the trimmed V and J ends, which lost 5 bases and 3 bases, there was a span of 17 bases. The CDR3 is CATSSGGARVYNEQFF. The CDR3, as DNA: TGTGCCACCAGCTCGGGCGGGGCGCGGGTCTACAATGAGCAGTTCTTC. The full variable domain, its missing parts supplied by reference TRBV15 and TRBJ2-1, is DAMVIQNPRYQVTQFGKPVTLSCSQTLNHNVMYWYQQKSSQAPKLLFHYYDKDFNNEADTPDNFQSRRPNTSFCFLDIRSPGLGDTAMYLCATSSGGARVYNEQFFGPGTRLTVL.

The chain is built from TRBV15 and TRBJ1-6, with TRBD1 identical over 9 bases. V was clipped by 3 bases and J by 10 bases; unmatched bases: 19. Germline assignment: CDR1 LNHNV and CDR2 YYDKDF (reference sequence). The CDR3 consists of 19 residues. The CDR3 protein is CATSSQGTGISSGDSPLHF. DNA for the CDR3: TGTGCCACCAGCAGTCAGGGGACAGGGATTAGTAGCGGTGACTCACCCCTCCACTTT.

The V and J genes are TRBV4-3 and TRBJ1-2, with 9 bases lining up with TRBD1. The CDR3 contains 15 residues. The germline CDR1 and CDR2 sequences are LGHNA and YSLEER. V shed 0 bases and J 5 bases; nucleotides not matched to a gene: 4. CDR3 bases: TGCGCCAGCAGCCAAGATCTGGGACAGGGTTATGGCTACACCTTC. This sequence encodes CASSQDLGQGYGYTF.

V and J are TRBV14 and TRBJ2-1, with TRBD2 as a possible D gene (5 bases). Between the trimmed V and J ends, which lost 1 base and 10 bases, there was a span of 5 bases. The CDR3 contains 11 residues. Germline assignment: CDR1 SGHDN and CDR2 FVKESK. The CDR3 sequence: CASSQAGEQFF. The DNA for the CDR3 is TGTGCCAGCAGCCAAGCGGGAGAGCAGTTCTTC.

The gene calls are TRBV11-2 and TRBJ2-5; 14 bases are shared with TRBD2. This CDR3 is 15 amino acids long. Looked up from germline, CDR1 is SGHAT and CDR2 is FQNNGV. J lost 13 bases, V lost 3 bases, and 10 bases had no gene match. The CDR3 DNA is TGTGCCAGCAGCTTCCGGGGACTAGCGGGAGCCCGTCCGTACTTC. Translation: CASSFRGLAGARPYF. Combining the CDR3 with reference TRBV11-2 and TRBJ2-5 gives the whole variable domain EAGVAQSPRYKIIEKRQSVAFWCNPISGHATLYWYQQILGQGPKLLIQFQNNGVVDDSQLPKDRFSAERLKGVDSTLKIQPAKLEDSAVYLCASSFRGLAGARPYFGPGTRLLVL.

This clone was found a few times. The chain is built from TRBV9 and TRBJ2-6; no clear D gene. The CDR3 totals 16 residues. Germline loops: CDR1 SGDLS, CDR2 YYNGEE. Trimming removed 4 bases from V and 2 bases from J, with 13 bases in between. The CDR3 DNA reads TGTGCCAGCAGCCCCCATCTGGGCGCTGGGGCCAACGTCCTGACTTTC. This encodes CASSPHLGAGANVLTF. The full variable domain, completed using reference TRBV9 and TRBJ2-6, is DSGVTQTPKHLITATGQRVTLRCSPRSGDLSVYWYQQSLDQGLQFLIQYYNGEERAKGNILERFSAQQFPDLHSELNLSSLELGDSALYFCASSPHLGAGANVLTFGAGSRLTVL.

The chain recombines TRBV6-2 or TRBV6-3 with TRBJ2-1, with 8 bases lining up with TRBD1. Trimming cost V 6 bases and J 2 bases; bases outside gene matches: 6. Looked up from germline, CDR1 is MNHEY and CDR2 is SVGEGT. CDR3 length equals 15 residues. CDR3 amino acids: CASSEGQGPYNEQFF. The CDR3 nucleotides read TGTGCCAGCAGCGAAGGACAGGGTCCCTACAATGAGCAGTTCTTC.

V gene TRBV6-1 combines with J gene TRBJ1-1; D possibly corresponds to TRBD1 (6 bases). Between the trimmed V and J ends, which lost 4 bases and 0 bases, there was a span of 15 bases. The CDR3 is made up of 16 amino acids. Germline V CDR1 and CDR2: MNHNS, SASEGT. The CDR3 coding sequence is TGTGCCAGCAGTGGGAAAGGGGGAGTAATGAACACTGAAGCTTTCTTT. Translation: CASSGKGGVMNTEAFF.

This chain connects TRBV19 to TRBJ2-2; 10 bases are shared with TRBD2. V lost 7 bases to trimming and J lost 4 bases; unmatched junction nucleotides: 3. This CDR3 is built from 14 residues. Germline CDR1 LNHDA, CDR2 SQIVND (reference sequence). This CDR3 is CASMTSGLTGELFF. The CDR3 DNA is TGTGCCAGTATGACTAGCGGGCTCACCGGGGAGCTGTTTTTT. Using reference TRBV19 and TRBJ2-2 for the parts outside the CDR3, the full variable domain is DGGITQSPKYLFRKEGQNVTLSCEQNLNHDAMYWYRQDPGQGLRLIYYSQIVNDFQKGDIAEGYSVSREKKESFPLTVTSAQKNPTAFYLCASMTSGLTGELFFGEGSRLTVL.

The V and J genes are TRBV19 and TRBJ2-5, with 8 bases identical to TRBD1. CDR1 and CDR2 from the germline V gene are LNHDA and SQIVND (reference sequence). Trimming took 6 bases from V and 5 from J; bases not matched to a gene: 8. CDR3 length: 14 residues. This chain's CDR3 is CASSIQGEGETQYF. The DNA for the CDR3 is TGTGCCAGTAGCATACAGGGGGAAGGCGAGACCCAGTACTTC. The full variable domain, rest sourced from reference TRBV19 and TRBJ2-5, is DGGITQSPKYLFRKEGQNVTLSCEQNLNHDAMYWYRQDPGQGLRLIYYSQIVNDFQKGDIAEGYSVSREKKESFPLTVTSAQKNPTAFYLCASSIQGEGETQYFGPGTRLLVL.

This clone was seen only a few times. The J gene is TRBJ2-3, the V gene TRBV6-5, with 7 bases matching TRBD1. The germline V gene encodes CDR1 MNHEY and CDR2 SVGAGI. V lost 6 bases, J lost 4 bases, and 7 bases stayed unmatched. The CDR3 has 14 residues. CDR3 in amino acids: CASRRTGGADTQYF. DNA for the CDR3: TGTGCCAGCAGGCGGACAGGCGGCGCAGATACGCAGTATTTT.

V gene TRBV19 combines with J gene TRBJ1-5, with a tentative D call TRBD1 (5 bases). Deletions cut 7 bases from V and 3 bases from J, with 13 bases between. The CDR3 runs to 14 residues. Germline assignment: CDR1 LNHDA and CDR2 SQIVND (reference sequence). CDR3: CASTPQGNNQPQHF. CDR3 in DNA: TGTGCCAGTACCCCCCAGGGAAACAATCAGCCCCAGCATTTT.